A selection of T cell receptor beta chains follows, all from one sample in a study of cytomegalovirus exposure and HLA in healthy donors. Assay used: immunoSEQ multiplex PCR; TCRdb lists only in-frame clones, some missing. The sample data list about 34,000 clones. The sample taken for sequencing was PBMCs. The receptors were sampled from a woman between 35 and 50 years old in good health and CMV-seropositive. Both conserved end residues are part of each CDR3. The order of the fields is V gene, J gene, D gene, CDR3 DNA, CDR3 protein. D genes are given only for firm matches.

V gene: TRBV5-1
J gene: TRBJ1-3
D gene: .
CDR3 DNA: TGCGCCAGCAGCATTAGTAGCTCTGGAAACACCATATATTTT
CDR3 protein: CASSISSSGNTIYF

V gene: TRBV27
J gene: TRBJ1-1
D gene: .
CDR3 DNA: TGTGCCAGCTGGACAGTTATGAACACTGAAGCTTTCTTT
CDR3 protein: CASWTVMNTEAFF

V gene: TRBV7-3
J gene: TRBJ2-3
D gene: TRBD2
CDR3 DNA: TGTGCCAGCAGCTCCACTAGCGGGGGGGCAAGAGATACGCAGTATTTT
CDR3 protein: CASSSTSGGARDTQYF

V gene: TRBV15
J gene: TRBJ2-3
D gene: TRBD2
CDR3 DNA: TGTGCCACCAGCAGAGACCGGGGCGGGAGGTTATCTCCAGATACGCAGTATTTT
CDR3 protein: CATSRDRGGRLSPDTQYF

V gene: TRBV28
J gene: TRBJ1-2
D gene: .
CDR3 DNA: TGTGCCAGCAGTTTTACGTCGGGCAGGGGAGACTATGGCTACACCTTC
CDR3 protein: CASSFTSGRGDYGYTF

V gene: TRBV7-6
J gene: TRBJ1-6
D gene: TRBD1
CDR3 DNA: TGTGCCAGCAGCCGCAAGACAGGGGGCGAATCACCCCTCCACTTT
CDR3 protein: CASSRKTGGESPLHF

V gene: TRBV5-4
J gene: TRBJ1-3
D gene: .
CDR3 DNA: TGTGCCAGCAGCTTGGCGGGGGAGGACACCATATATTTT
CDR3 protein: CASSLAGEDTIYF

V gene: TRBV6-6
J gene: TRBJ1-2
D gene: TRBD1
CDR3 DNA: TGTGCTAGCAGACTCACCGACAGGGAGATAGGGTATGGCTACACCTTC
CDR3 protein: CASRLTDREIGYGYTF

V gene: TRBV30
J gene: TRBJ2-2
D gene: TRBD2
CDR3 DNA: TGTGCCTGGAGTTGGGGGGGGAAGAACACCGGGAAGCTGTTTTTT
CDR3 protein: CAWSWGGKNTGKLFF

V gene: TRBV5-8
J gene: TRBJ1-4
D gene: .
CDR3 DNA: TGTGCCAGCAGCTCCGTGGCCCAACGTTCAACTAATGAAAAACTGTTTTTT
CDR3 protein: CASSSVAQRSTNEKLFF

V gene: TRBV5-8
J gene: TRBJ2-3
D gene: .
CDR3 DNA: TGTGCCAGCAGCTTGCGGCAGGGTAGCACAGATACGCAGTATTTT
CDR3 protein: CASSLRQGSTDTQYF

V gene: TRBV5-1
J gene: TRBJ2-3
D gene: .
CDR3 DNA: TGCGCCAGCAGCTTGGAAGGTAGCGGAGGTACGCAGTATTTT
CDR3 protein: CASSLEGSGGTQYF

V gene: TRBV7-2
J gene: TRBJ2-3
D gene: .
CDR3 DNA: TGTGCCAGCAGCTTAGCCAGGGGCCCAGATACGCAGTATTTT
CDR3 protein: CASSLARGPDTQYF

V gene: TRBV15
J gene: TRBJ2-3
D gene: TRBD1
CDR3 DNA: TGTGCCACCAGCGAGGACAGGGGGACTACGCAGTATTTT
CDR3 protein: CATSEDRGTTQYF

V gene: TRBV4-1
J gene: TRBJ1-4
D gene: TRBD1
CDR3 DNA: TGCGCCAGCAGCCAAGTGACAGGGTATAATGAAAAACTGTTTTTT
CDR3 protein: CASSQVTGYNEKLFF

V gene: TRBV11-3
J gene: TRBJ2-3
D gene: .
CDR3 DNA: TGTGCCAGCAGCTTGGGGAGAGCAGATACGCAGTATTTT
CDR3 protein: CASSLGRADTQYF

V gene: TRBV6-6
J gene: TRBJ1-2
D gene: TRBD1
CDR3 DNA: TGTGCCAGCAGTTACGGGACAGGGGATAACTATGGCTACACCTTC
CDR3 protein: CASSYGTGDNYGYTF

V gene: TRBV9
J gene: TRBJ1-2
D gene: TRBD1
CDR3 DNA: TGTGCCAGCAGCTTAGGGGGCCCTAACTATGGCTACACCTTC
CDR3 protein: CASSLGGPNYGYTF

V gene: TRBV5-1
J gene: TRBJ2-7
D gene: TRBD2
CDR3 DNA: TGCGCCAGCAAAAGCGGGGGCTCCTACGAGCAGTACTTC
CDR3 protein: CASKSGGSYEQYF

V gene: TRBV5-1
J gene: TRBJ2-7
D gene: TRBD1
CDR3 DNA: TGCGCCAGCAGCTTGGATCCGGGACAGTCAACCTACGAGCAGTACTTC
CDR3 protein: CASSLDPGQSTYEQYF

V gene: TRBV7-2
J gene: TRBJ1-2
D gene: TRBD1
CDR3 DNA: TGTGCCAGCAGCTTGCTCAGGGGGGACTATGGCTACACCTTC
CDR3 protein: CASSLLRGDYGYTF

V gene: TRBV7-8
J gene: TRBJ1-2
D gene: TRBD1
CDR3 DNA: TGTGCCAGCAGCTTAGGCAGGGACAGAGCACTTTCCTATGGCTACACCTTC
CDR3 protein: CASSLGRDRALSYGYTF

V gene: TRBV5-4
J gene: TRBJ1-5
D gene: .
CDR3 DNA: TGTGCCAGCAGTTCCGACGGGGGTATCAGTTCCCAGCATTTT
CDR3 protein: CASSSDGGISSQHF

V gene: TRBV29-1
J gene: TRBJ1-4
D gene: .
CDR3 DNA: TGCAGCGTTCAAGGACACTCAACTAATGAAAAACTGTTTTTT
CDR3 protein: CSVQGHSTNEKLFF

V gene: TRBV2
J gene: TRBJ1-2
D gene: .
CDR3 DNA: TGTGCCAGCAGTGAAGGGGGCAGGGGAGATGGCTACACCTTC
CDR3 protein: CASSEGGRGDGYTF

V gene: TRBV6-6
J gene: TRBJ1-2
D gene: .
CDR3 DNA: TGTGCCAGCAGTTACAATGAGTATGGCTACACCTTC
CDR3 protein: CASSYNEYGYTF

V gene: TRBV5-4
J gene: TRBJ1-6
D gene: .
CDR3 DNA: TGTGCCAGCAGCTTCGGGGAGGGGGTAGATTCACCCCTCCACTTT
CDR3 protein: CASSFGEGVDSPLHF

V gene: TRBV7-7
J gene: TRBJ1-2
D gene: .
CDR3 DNA: TGTGCCAGCAGCCCTAATAGGAACAGGATGTATGGCTACACCTTC
CDR3 protein: CASSPNRNRMYGYTF

V gene: TRBV15
J gene: TRBJ2-1
D gene: TRBD2
CDR3 DNA: TGTGCCACCAGCAGAGTCACCCTAGCGGGATACTACAATGAGCAGTTCTTC
CDR3 protein: CATSRVTLAGYYNEQFF